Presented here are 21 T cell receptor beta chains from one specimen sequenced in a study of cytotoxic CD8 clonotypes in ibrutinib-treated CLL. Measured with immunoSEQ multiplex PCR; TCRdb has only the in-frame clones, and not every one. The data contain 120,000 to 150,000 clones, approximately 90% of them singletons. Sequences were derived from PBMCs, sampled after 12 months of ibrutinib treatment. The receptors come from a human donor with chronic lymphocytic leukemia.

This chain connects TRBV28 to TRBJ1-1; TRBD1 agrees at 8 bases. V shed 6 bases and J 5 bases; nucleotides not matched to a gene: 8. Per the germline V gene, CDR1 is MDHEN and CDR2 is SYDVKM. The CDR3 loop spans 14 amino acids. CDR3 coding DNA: TGTGCCAGCAGCCTCGGGACAGGCGGGACTGAAGCTTTCTTT. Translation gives CASSLGTGGTEAFF. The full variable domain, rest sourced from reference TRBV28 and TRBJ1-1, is DVKVTQSSRYLVKRTGEKVFLECVQDMDHENMFWYRQDPGLGLRLIYFSYDVKMKEKGDIPEGYSVSREKKERFSLILESASTNQTSMYLCASSLGTGGTEAFFGQGTRLTVV.

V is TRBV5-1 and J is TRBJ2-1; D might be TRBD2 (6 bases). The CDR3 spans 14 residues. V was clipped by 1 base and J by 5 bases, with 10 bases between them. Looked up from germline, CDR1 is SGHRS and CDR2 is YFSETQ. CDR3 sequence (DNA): TGCGCCAGCAGCTTGCGGACTAAGAACAATGAGCAGTTCTTC. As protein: CASSLRTKNNEQFF. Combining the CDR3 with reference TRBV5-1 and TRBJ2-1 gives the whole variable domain KAGVTQTPRYLIKTRGQQVTLSCSPISGHRSVSWYQQTPGQGLQFLFEYFSETQRNKGNFPGRFSGRQFSNSRSEMNVSTLELGDSALYLCASSLRTKNNEQFFGPGTRLTVL.

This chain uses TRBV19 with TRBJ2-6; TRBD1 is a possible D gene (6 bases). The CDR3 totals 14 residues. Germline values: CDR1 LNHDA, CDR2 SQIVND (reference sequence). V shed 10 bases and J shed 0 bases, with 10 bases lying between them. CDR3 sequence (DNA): TGTGCCACTGGGGACACCTCTGGGGCCAACGTCCTGACTTTC. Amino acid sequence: CATGDTSGANVLTF.

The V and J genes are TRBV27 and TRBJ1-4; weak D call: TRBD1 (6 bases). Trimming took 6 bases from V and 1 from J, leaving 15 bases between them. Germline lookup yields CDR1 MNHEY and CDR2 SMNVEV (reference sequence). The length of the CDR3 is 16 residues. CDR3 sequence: CASRFLGGLTNEKLFF. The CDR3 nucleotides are TGTGCCAGCAGATTCCTCGGGGGGCTAACTAATGAAAAACTGTTTTTT.

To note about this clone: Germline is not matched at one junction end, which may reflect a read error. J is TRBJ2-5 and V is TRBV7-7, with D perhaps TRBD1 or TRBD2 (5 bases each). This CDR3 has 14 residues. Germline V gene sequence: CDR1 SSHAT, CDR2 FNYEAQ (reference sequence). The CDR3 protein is CASSDWGSQETQYF. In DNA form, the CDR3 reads TGTGCTAGCAGTGATTGGGGGAGTCAAGAGACCCAGTACTTC.

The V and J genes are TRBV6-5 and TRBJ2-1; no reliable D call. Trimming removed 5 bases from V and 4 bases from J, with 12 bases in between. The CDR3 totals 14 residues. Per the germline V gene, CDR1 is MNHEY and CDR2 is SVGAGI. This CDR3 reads CASSITELYNEQFF. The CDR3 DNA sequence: TGTGCCAGCAGTATTACGGAGCTTTACAATGAGCAGTTCTTC.

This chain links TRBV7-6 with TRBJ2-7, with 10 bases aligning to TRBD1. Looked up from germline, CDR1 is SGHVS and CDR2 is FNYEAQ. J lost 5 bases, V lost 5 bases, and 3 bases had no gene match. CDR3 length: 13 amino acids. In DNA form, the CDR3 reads TGTGCCAGCAGCACGACAGGGGGCGACGAGCAGTACTTC. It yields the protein CASSTTGGDEQYF.

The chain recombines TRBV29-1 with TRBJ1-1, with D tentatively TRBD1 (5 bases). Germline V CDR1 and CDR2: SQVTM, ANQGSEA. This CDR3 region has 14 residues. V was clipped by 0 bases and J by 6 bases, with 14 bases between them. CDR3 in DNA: TGCAGCGTTGAAGATCGGGGGACGGGTTCTGAAGCTTTCTTT. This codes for CSVEDRGTGSEAFF.

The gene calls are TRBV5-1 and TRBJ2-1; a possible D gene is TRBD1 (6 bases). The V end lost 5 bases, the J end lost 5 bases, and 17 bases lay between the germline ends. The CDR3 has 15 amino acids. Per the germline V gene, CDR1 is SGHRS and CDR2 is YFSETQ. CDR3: CASSFDRNLNNEQFF. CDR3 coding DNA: TGCGCCAGCAGTTTCGACAGGAACTTAAACAATGAGCAGTTCTTC.

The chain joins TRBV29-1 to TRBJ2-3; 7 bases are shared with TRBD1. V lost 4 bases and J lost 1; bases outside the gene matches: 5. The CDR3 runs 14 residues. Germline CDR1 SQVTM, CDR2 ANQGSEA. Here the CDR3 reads CSVGKGQGTDTQYF. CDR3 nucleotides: TGCAGCGTTGGCAAAGGACAGGGCACAGATACGCAGTATTTT.

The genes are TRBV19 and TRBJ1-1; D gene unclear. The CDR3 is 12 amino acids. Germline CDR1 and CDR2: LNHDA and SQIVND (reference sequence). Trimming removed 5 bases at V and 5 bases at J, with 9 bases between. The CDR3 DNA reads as TGTGCCAGTAGTCTTACAGAAACTGAAGCTTTCTTT. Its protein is CASSLTETEAFF.

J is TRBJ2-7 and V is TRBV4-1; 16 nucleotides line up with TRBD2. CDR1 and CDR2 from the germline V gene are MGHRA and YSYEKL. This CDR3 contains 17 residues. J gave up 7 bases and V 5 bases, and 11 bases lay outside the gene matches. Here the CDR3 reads CASSYGTSGRAGGEQYF. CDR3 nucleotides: TGCGCCAGCAGCTACGGGACTAGCGGGAGGGCCGGGGGAGAGCAGTACTTC.

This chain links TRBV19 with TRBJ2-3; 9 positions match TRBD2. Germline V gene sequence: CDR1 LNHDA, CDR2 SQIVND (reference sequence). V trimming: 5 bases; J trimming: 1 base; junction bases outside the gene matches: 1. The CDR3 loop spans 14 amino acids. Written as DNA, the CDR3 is TGTGCCAGTAGTTCTAGCGGGGGCACAGATACGCAGTATTTT. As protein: CASSSSGGTDTQYF.

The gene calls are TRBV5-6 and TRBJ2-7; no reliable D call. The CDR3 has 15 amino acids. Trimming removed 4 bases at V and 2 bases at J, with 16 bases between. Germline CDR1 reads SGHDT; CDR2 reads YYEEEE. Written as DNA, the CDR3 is TGTGCCAGCAGCCCCGGAGTCCCCACGACCTACGAGCAGTACTTC. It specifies CASSPGVPTTYEQYF.

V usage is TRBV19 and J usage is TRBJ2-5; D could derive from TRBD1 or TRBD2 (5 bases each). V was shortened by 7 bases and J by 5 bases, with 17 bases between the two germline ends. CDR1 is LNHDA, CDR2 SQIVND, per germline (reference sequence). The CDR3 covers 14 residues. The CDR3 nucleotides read TGTGCCAGTACCTCCCGATGGGGGTTGGAGACCCAGTACTTC. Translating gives CASTSRWGLETQYF.

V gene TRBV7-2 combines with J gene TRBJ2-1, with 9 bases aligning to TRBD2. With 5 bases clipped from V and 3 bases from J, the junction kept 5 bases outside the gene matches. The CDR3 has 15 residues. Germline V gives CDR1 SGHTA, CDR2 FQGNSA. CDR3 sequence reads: CASSGGLAFYNEQFF. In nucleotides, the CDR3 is TGTGCCAGCAGCGGGGGACTAGCCTTCTACAATGAGCAGTTCTTC.

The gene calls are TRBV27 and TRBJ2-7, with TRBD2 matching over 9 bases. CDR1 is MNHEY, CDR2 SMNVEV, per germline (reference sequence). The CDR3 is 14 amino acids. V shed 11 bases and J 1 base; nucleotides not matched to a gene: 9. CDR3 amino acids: CASMRTSVSYEQYF. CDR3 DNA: TGTGCCTCGATGAGGACTAGCGTATCCTACGAGCAGTACTTC.

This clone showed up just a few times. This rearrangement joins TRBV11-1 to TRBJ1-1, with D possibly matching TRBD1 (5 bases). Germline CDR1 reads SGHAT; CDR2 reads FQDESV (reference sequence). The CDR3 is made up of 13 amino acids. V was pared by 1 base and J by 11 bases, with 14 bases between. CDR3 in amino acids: CASSLDRRSGAFF. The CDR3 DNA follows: TGTGCCAGCAGCTTAGACAGGAGGAGTGGCGCTTTCTTT.

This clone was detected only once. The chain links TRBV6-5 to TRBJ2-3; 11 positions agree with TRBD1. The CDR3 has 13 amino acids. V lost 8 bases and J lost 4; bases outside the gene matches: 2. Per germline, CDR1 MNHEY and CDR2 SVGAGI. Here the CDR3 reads CASGQGAADTQYF. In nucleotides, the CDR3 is TGTGCCAGCGGACAGGGGGCGGCAGATACGCAGTATTTT.

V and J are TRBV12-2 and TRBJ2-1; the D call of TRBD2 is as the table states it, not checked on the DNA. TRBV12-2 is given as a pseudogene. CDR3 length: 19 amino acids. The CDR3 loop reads CASRLTAGLASVGDNEQFF. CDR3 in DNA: TGTGCAAGTCGCTTAACAGCCGGACTAGCGTCTGTAGGGGACAATGAGCAGTTCTTC.

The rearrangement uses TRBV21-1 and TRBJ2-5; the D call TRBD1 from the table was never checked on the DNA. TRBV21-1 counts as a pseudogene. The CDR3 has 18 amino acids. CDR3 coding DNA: TGTGCCAGCAGCAAAGGTCAGGATGGCGGCCAGGGCCAAGAGACCCAGTACTTC. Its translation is CASSKGQDGGQGQETQYF.